This is a list of T cell receptor beta chains from one sample in a study of blood T cell repertoires in COVID-19. Measured with immunoSEQ multiplex PCR; TCRdb has only the in-frame clones, and not every one. The sample yields 200,000 to 250,000 clones, roughly 87% seen once. Sequencing used peripheral blood. The source of these receptors is a man aged 35 to 55 with active or convalescent COVID-19. Both conserved end residues are part of each CDR3. The D gene is left open where the match is weak. The size field is filled for only some rows; it gives once, few, many or a size class.

D: TRBD2
J: TRBJ2-1
V: TRBV7-2
size: .
DNA: TGTGCCAGCAGCTTTGCCGGCGGGGGGGTTGTCAATGAGCAGTTCTTC
CDR3: CASSFAGGGVVNEQFF

D: TRBD1
J: TRBJ2-6
V: TRBV7-8
size: .
DNA: TGTGCCAGCAGCTTACGTCGGGACAGAGCTAACTCTGGGGCCAACGTCCTGACTTTC
CDR3: CASSLRRDRANSGANVLTF

D: .
J: TRBJ2-2
V: TRBV11-2
size: .
DNA: TGTGCCAGCACAGGGTGGCAGTTTACCAGGTCCGGGGAGCTGTTTTTT
CDR3: CASTGWQFTRSGELFF

D: .
J: TRBJ2-5
V: TRBV16
size: .
DNA: TGTGCCAGCGGCCTCGGGGGACAAGAGACCCAGTACTTC
CDR3: CASGLGGQETQYF

D: .
J: TRBJ1-1
V: TRBV27
size: .
DNA: TGTGCCAGCAGTCCCCGAGGGAGGACTGAAGCTTTCTTT
CDR3: CASSPRGRTEAFF

D: TRBD1
J: TRBJ1-1
V: TRBV29-1
size: .
DNA: TGCAGCGTGGGGACAGGCTGGGGTACTGAAGCTTTCTTT
CDR3: CSVGTGWGTEAFF

D: .
J: TRBJ2-7
V: TRBV27
size: .
DNA: TGTGCCAGCAGTTTATTGGCGGGGCGCTTTTTCTACGAGCAGTACTTC
CDR3: CASSLLAGRFFYEQYF

D: TRBD2
J: TRBJ2-7
V: TRBV9
size: .
DNA: TGTGCCAGCAGCGTAGGGCTAGCGGCCACCTACGAGCAGTACTTC
CDR3: CASSVGLAATYEQYF

D: TRBD1
J: TRBJ2-2
V: TRBV7-3
size: once
DNA: TGTGCCAGCAGCATTGGGACAGGGGCGAACACCGGGGAGCTGTTTTTT
CDR3: CASSIGTGANTGELFF

D: .
J: TRBJ1-2
V: TRBV5-6
size: .
DNA: TGTGCCAGCAGCTTGACCGCGAACTATGGCTACACCTTC
CDR3: CASSLTANYGYTF

D: .
J: TRBJ1-4
V: TRBV19
size: .
DNA: TGTGCCAGTAGTATGCAGGCAGCTAATGAAAAACTGTTTTTT
CDR3: CASSMQAANEKLFF

D: .
J: TRBJ1-5
V: TRBV12-2
size: .
DNA: TGTGCTTGTTCGGGGGAGCAGCCCCAGCATTTT
CDR3: CACSGEQPQHF

D: TRBD1
J: TRBJ1-2
V: TRBV28
size: .
DNA: TGTGCCAGCCGGGACAGGGACCTGTATGGCTACACCTTC
CDR3: CASRDRDLYGYTF

D: .
J: TRBJ2-7
V: TRBV9
size: few
DNA: TGTGCCAGCAGCGTAGGGGGCCCCTTCGACGAGCAGTACTTC
CDR3: CASSVGGPFDEQYF

D: .
J: TRBJ1-2
V: TRBV28
size: .
DNA: TGTGCCAGCACCACGTCCTGGCCATCCGGGAACTATGGCTACACCTTC
CDR3: CASTTSWPSGNYGYTF

D: .
J: TRBJ2-7
V: TRBV13
size: .
DNA: TGTGCCAGCAGCTTCGGTAGAAACTCCTACGAGCAGTACTTC
CDR3: CASSFGRNSYEQYF

D: TRBD2
J: TRBJ2-2
V: TRBV6-4
size: .
DNA: TGTGCCAGCAGAGCCCTGGCGACTAGCGGGCTCCTCAACACCGGGGAGCTGTTTTTT
CDR3: CASRALATSGLLNTGELFF

D: TRBD1
J: TRBJ1-1
V: TRBV5-1
size: .
DNA: TGCGCCAGCAGCTTTGGGAGGACAGGGGACACGAACACTGAAGCTTTCTTT
CDR3: CASSFGRTGDTNTEAFF

D: TRBD2
J: TRBJ2-1
V: TRBV2
size: .
DNA: TGTGCCAGCATTCGGACTAGCGGGGGTTCCTACAATGAGCAGTTCTTC
CDR3: CASIRTSGGSYNEQFF

D: TRBD1
J: TRBJ2-5
V: TRBV5-4
size: once
DNA: TGTGCCAGCAGCTCCCGACAGGGGGCGCGAGAGACCCAGTACTTC
CDR3: CASSSRQGARETQYF

D: .
J: TRBJ1-3
V: TRBV5-1
size: .
DNA: TGCGCCAGCAGCTTGGACGGGGGGCGATCCGGAAACACCATATATTTT
CDR3: CASSLDGGRSGNTIYF

D: .
J: TRBJ1-4
V: TRBV27
size: .
DNA: TGTGCCAGCAGTATCCGACAGAATGAAAAACTGTTTTTT
CDR3: CASSIRQNEKLFF

D: TRBD2
J: TRBJ2-1
V: TRBV11-2
size: .
DNA: TGTGCCAGCAGCTTGGGGACTAGCCTACCGGTGGATGAGCAGTTCTTC
CDR3: CASSLGTSLPVDEQFF

D: .
J: TRBJ2-3
V: TRBV19
size: once
DNA: TGTGCCAGTAGTATCGGTGACCGGGTCTCCTTCTTCACAGATACGCAGTATTTT
CDR3: CASSIGDRVSFFTDTQYF

D: .
J: TRBJ1-5
V: TRBV4-1
size: .
DNA: TGCGCCAGCAGCCAAGGACTGATTTCCTATCAGCCCCAGCATTTT
CDR3: CASSQGLISYQPQHF

D: .
J: TRBJ1-2
V: TRBV9
size: .
DNA: TGTGCCAGCAGCGAGGCCCCGGGAGACTATGGCTACACCTTC
CDR3: CASSEAPGDYGYTF

D: TRBD2
J: TRBJ2-3
V: TRBV6-5
size: .
DNA: TGTGCCAGCAGACCCGGGACTAGCGGGAAAGATACGCAGTATTTT
CDR3: CASRPGTSGKDTQYF

D: TRBD1
J: TRBJ1-2
V: TRBV29-1
size: .
DNA: TGCAGCGTTCGGGACAGGGCTGACTATGGCTACACCTTC
CDR3: CSVRDRADYGYTF

D: .
J: TRBJ2-5
V: TRBV28
size: .
DNA: TGTGCCAGCAGTTCTCAGGGGTTTCGGTCGGTGGAGACCCAGTACTTC
CDR3: CASSSQGFRSVETQYF

D: .
J: TRBJ2-3
V: TRBV5-1
size: once
DNA: TGCGCCAGCACCCCTAGGGGCTCGGGGGTAGGGGATACGCAGTATTTT
CDR3: CASTPRGSGVGDTQYF

D: .
J: TRBJ2-3
V: TRBV3-1/TRBV3-2
size: .
DNA: TGTGCCAGCAGCCCCAGGGGAACAGATACGCAGTATTTT
CDR3: CASSPRGTDTQYF

D: TRBD2
J: TRBJ2-3
V: TRBV10-1
size: once
DNA: TGCGCCAGCAGTGAGAATCGGCGGGGGGGAACAGATACGCAGTATTTT
CDR3: CASSENRRGGTDTQYF

D: .
J: TRBJ2-2
V: TRBV4-2
size: .
DNA: TGTGCCAGCAGCCGAGGAGGTAGTTCGACCGGGGAGCTGTTTTTT
CDR3: CASSRGGSSTGELFF

D: TRBD2
J: TRBJ2-1
V: TRBV15
size: .
DNA: TGTGCCACCAGGAGGAGGGCGGGAGGGAATGAGCAGTTCTTC
CDR3: CATRRRAGGNEQFF

D: TRBD1
J: TRBJ2-3
V: TRBV29-1
size: .
DNA: TGCAGCGTTGCAGGGGGCGGGCGGACAGATACGCAGTATTTT
CDR3: CSVAGGGRTDTQYF

D: TRBD1
J: TRBJ2-1
V: TRBV5-6
size: .
DNA: TGTGCCAGCAGCCCGTTCCCGGGACAGGGATCTGAGCAGTTCTTC
CDR3: CASSPFPGQGSEQFF

D: TRBD1
J: TRBJ1-5
V: TRBV9
size: .
DNA: TGTGCCAGCAGCGTAGCGGGACAGGTCAATCAGCCCCAGCATTTT
CDR3: CASSVAGQVNQPQHF

D: .
J: TRBJ2-1
V: TRBV5-1
size: .
DNA: TGCGCCAGCAGCTTTGGGAGCAATGAGCAGTTCTTC
CDR3: CASSFGSNEQFF

D: .
J: TRBJ1-6
V: TRBV7-9
size: once
DNA: TGTGCCAGCAGCTACGGTGACAGTCTTAATTCACCCCTCCACTTT
CDR3: CASSYGDSLNSPLHF

D: .
J: TRBJ2-7
V: TRBV5-4
size: .
DNA: TGTGCCAGCAGCCCCATAAGTAGCGCGGGTAGCTCCTACGAGCAGTACTTC
CDR3: CASSPISSAGSSYEQYF

D: .
J: TRBJ1-2
V: TRBV13
size: .
DNA: TGTGCCAGCAGCTTAGGAGGGGCATATGGCTACACCTTC
CDR3: CASSLGGAYGYTF

D: .
J: TRBJ2-1
V: TRBV9
size: once
DNA: TGTGCCAGCAGCGTCCAGGATGGGACTCCCCCCAAGGAGCAGTTCTTC
CDR3: CASSVQDGTPPKEQFF

D: TRBD1
J: TRBJ1-1
V: TRBV6-2/TRBV6-3
size: few
DNA: TGTGCCAGCAGTTACGGGGACAGCCCGAACACTGAAGCTTTCTTT
CDR3: CASSYGDSPNTEAFF

D: .
J: TRBJ2-7
V: TRBV25-1
size: medium-sized
DNA: TGTGCCAGCAGTGGCGAAATCTCCTACGAGCAGTACTTC
CDR3: CASSGEISYEQYF

D: .
J: TRBJ1-6
V: TRBV19
size: .
DNA: TGTGCCAGTAGTATCACCGATTACAGGGTGGGAAATTCACCCCTCCACTTT
CDR3: CASSITDYRVGNSPLHF

D: .
J: TRBJ1-4
V: TRBV4-2
size: .
DNA: TGTGCCAGCAGGACAGAGAGTTCTAATGAAAAACTGTTTTTT
CDR3: CASRTESSNEKLFF

D: .
J: TRBJ2-1
V: TRBV27
size: .
DNA: TGTGCCAGCAGTTTATTTTCGAAACTAGCCTACAATGAGCAGTTCTTC
CDR3: CASSLFSKLAYNEQFF

D: .
J: TRBJ1-6
V: TRBV2
size: .
DNA: TGTGCCAGCAGTGAACTGGGGAGGAGCACCTATAATTCACCCCTCCACTTT
CDR3: CASSELGRSTYNSPLHF

D: .
J: TRBJ2-1
V: TRBV5-1
size: once
DNA: TGCGCCAGCAGCGGACCCCCAGGGTATGATGGCAATGAGCAGTTCTTC
CDR3: CASSGPPGYDGNEQFF